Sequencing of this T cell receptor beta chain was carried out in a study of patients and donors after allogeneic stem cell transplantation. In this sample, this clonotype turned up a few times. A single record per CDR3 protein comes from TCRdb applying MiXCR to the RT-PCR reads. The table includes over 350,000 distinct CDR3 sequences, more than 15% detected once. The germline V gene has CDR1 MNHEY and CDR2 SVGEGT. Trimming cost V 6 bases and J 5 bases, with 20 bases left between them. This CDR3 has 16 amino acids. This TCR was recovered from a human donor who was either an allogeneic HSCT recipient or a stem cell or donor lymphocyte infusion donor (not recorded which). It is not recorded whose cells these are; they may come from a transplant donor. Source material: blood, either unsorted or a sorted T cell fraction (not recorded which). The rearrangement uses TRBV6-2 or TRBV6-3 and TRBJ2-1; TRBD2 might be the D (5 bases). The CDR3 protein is CASSPRVRGHDNEQFF. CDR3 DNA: TGTGCCAGCAGCCCCCGCGTGCGAGGGCACGACAATGAGCAGTTCTTC.